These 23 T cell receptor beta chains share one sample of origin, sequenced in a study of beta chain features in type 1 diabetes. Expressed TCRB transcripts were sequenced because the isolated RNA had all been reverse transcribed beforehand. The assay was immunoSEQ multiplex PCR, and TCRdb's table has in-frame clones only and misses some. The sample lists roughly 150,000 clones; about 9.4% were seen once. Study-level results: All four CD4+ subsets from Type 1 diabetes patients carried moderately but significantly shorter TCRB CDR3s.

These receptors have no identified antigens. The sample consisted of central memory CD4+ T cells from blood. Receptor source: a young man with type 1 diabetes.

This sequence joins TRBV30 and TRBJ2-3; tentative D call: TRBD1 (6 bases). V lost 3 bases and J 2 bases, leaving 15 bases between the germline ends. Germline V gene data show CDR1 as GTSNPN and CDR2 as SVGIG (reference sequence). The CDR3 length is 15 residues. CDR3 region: CAWRATGSSTDTQYF. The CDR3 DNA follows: TGTGCCTGGAGAGCTACAGGGTCGTCCACAGATACGCAGTATTTT.

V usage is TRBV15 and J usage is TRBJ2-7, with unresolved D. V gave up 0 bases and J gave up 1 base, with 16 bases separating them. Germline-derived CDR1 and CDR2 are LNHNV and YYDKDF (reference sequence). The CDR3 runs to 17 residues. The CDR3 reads CATSRDWAVSSSYEQYF. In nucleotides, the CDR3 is TGTGCCACCAGCAGAGATTGGGCTGTGAGCTCATCCTACGAGCAGTACTTC.

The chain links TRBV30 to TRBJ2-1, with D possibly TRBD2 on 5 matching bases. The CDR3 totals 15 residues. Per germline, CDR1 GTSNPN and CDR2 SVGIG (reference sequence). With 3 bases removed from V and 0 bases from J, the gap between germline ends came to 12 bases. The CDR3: CAWRQLGSSYNEQFF. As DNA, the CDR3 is TGTGCCTGGAGACAGCTGGGGAGCTCCTACAATGAGCAGTTCTTC.

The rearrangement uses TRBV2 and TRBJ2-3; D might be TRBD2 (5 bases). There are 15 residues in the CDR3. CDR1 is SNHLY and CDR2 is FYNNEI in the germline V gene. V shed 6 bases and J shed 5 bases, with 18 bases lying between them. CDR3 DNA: TGTGCCAGCAGCCGCACTAGTATGGCACAAGATACGCAGTATTTT. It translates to CASSRTSMAQDTQYF.

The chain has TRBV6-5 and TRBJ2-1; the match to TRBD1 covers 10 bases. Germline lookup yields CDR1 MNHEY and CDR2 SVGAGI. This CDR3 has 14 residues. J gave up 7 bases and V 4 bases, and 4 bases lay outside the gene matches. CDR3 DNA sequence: TGTGCCAGCAGTTTCCGGGACAGGGGTAATGAGCAGTTCTTC. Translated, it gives CASSFRDRGNEQFF.

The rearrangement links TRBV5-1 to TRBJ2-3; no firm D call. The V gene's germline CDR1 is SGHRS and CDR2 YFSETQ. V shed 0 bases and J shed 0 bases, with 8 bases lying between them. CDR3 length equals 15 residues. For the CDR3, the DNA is TGCGCCAGCAGCTTGGTTGTCGGGAGCACAGATACGCAGTATTTT. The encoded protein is CASSLVVGSTDTQYF.

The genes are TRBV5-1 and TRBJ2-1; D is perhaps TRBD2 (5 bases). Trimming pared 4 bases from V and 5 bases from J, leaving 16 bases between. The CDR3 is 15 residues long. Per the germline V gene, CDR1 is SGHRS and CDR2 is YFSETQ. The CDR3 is CASSPPEGVNNEQFF. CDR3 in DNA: TGCGCCAGCAGCCCCCCAGAGGGAGTCAACAATGAGCAGTTCTTC.

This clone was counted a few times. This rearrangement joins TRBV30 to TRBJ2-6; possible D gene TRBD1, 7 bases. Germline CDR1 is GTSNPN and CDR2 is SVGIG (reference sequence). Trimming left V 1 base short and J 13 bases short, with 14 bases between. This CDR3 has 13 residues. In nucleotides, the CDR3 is TGTGCCTGGAGTGGGTGGACAGGAGGGGTCCTGACTTTC. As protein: CAWSGWTGGVLTF.

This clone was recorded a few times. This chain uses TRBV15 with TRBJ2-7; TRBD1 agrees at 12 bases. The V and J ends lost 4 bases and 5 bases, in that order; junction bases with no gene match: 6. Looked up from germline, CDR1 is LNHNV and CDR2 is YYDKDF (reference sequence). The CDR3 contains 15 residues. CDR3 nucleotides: TGTGCCACCAGCAATCTTGGGACAGGGGGCAACGAGCAGTACTTC. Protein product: CATSNLGTGGNEQYF.

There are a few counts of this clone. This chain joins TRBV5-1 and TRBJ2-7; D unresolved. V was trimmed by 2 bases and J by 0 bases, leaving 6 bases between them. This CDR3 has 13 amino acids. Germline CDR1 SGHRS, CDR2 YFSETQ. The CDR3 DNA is TGCGCCAGCAGCTTTCCTAGCTCCTACGAGCAGTACTTC. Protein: CASSFPSSYEQYF.

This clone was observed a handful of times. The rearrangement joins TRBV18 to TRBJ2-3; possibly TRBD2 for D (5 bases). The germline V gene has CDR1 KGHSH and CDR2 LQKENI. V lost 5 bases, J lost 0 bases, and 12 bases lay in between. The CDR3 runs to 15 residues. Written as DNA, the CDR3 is TGTGCCAGCTCAAAGATAAGCGGTAGCACAGATACGCAGTATTTT. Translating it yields CASSKISGSTDTQYF.

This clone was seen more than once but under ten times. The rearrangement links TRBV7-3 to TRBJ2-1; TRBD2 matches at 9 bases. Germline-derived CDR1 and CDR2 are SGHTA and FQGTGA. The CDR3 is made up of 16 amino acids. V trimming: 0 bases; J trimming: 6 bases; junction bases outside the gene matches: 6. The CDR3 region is CASSLTGAGGGNEQFF. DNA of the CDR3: TGTGCCAGCAGCTTAACGGGAGCGGGAGGCGGCAATGAGCAGTTCTTC.

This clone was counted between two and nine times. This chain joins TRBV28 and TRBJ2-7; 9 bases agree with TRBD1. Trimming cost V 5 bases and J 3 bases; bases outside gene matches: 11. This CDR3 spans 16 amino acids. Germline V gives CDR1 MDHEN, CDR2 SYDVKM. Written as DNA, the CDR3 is TGTGCCAGCAGTGATCGTTCGGGACAGGGTAACTACGAGCAGTACTTC. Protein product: CASSDRSGQGNYEQYF.

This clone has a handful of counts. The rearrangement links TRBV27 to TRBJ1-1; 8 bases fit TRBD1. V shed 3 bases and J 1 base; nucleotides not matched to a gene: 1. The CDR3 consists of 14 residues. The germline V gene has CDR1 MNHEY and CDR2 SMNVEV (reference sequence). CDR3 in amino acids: CASSFDRGNTEAFF. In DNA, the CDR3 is TGTGCCAGCAGTTTCGACAGGGGGAACACTGAAGCTTTCTTT.

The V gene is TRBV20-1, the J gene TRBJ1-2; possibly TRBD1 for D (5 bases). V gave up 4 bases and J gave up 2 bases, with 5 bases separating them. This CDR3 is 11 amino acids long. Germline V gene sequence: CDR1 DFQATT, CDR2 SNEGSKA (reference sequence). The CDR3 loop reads CSATGNYGYTF. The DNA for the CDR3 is TGCAGTGCTACAGGGAACTATGGCTACACCTTC.

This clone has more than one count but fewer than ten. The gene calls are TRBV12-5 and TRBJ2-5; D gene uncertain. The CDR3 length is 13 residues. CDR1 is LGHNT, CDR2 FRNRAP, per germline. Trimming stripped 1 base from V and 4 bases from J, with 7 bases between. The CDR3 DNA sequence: TGTGCTAGTGGTTTGGGGGCAGGAGAGACCCAGTACTTC. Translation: CASGLGAGETQYF.

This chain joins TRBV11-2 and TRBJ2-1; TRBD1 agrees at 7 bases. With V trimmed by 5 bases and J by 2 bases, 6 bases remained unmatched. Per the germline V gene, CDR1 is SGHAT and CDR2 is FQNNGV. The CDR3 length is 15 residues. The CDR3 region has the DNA TGTGCCAGCAGCCCGCACAGGGGCACCTACAATGAGCAGTTCTTC. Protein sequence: CASSPHRGTYNEQFF. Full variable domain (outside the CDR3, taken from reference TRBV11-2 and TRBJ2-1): EAGVAQSPRYKIIEKRQSVAFWCNPISGHATLYWYQQILGQGPKLLIQFQNNGVVDDSQLPKDRFSAERLKGVDSTLKIQPAKLEDSAVYLCASSPHRGTYNEQFFGPGTRLTVL.

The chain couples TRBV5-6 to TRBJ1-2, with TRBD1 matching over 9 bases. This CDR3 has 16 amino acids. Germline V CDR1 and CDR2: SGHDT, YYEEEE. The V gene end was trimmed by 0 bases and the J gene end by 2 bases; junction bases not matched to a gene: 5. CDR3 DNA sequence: TGTGCCAGCAGCTTGGTTGGACAGGGGAGCAACTATGGCTACACCTTC. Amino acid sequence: CASSLVGQGSNYGYTF.

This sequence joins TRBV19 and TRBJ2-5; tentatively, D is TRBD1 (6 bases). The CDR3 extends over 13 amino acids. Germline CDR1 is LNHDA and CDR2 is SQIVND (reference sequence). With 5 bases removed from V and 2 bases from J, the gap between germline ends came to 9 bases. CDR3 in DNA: TGTGCCAGTAGTCCAACAGGGCAAGAGACCCAGTACTTC. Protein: CASSPTGQETQYF.

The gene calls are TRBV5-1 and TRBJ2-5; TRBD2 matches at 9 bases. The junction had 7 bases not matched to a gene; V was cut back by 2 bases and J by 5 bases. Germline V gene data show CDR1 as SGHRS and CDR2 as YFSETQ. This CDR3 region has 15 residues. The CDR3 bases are TGCGCCAGCAGCTTTGGTAGCGGGAGCGGGGAGACCCAGTACTTC. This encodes CASSFGSGSGETQYF.

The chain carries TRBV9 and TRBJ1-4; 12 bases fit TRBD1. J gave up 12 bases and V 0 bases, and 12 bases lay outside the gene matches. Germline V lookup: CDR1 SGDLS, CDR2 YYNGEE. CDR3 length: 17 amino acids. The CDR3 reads CASSVEGTGGSKIQLFF. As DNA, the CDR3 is TGTGCCAGCAGCGTAGAAGGGACAGGGGGCTCCAAAATCCAACTGTTTTTT.

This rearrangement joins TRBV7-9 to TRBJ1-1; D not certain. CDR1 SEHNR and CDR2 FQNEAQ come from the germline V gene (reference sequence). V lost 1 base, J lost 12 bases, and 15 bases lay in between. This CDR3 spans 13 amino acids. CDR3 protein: CASSLEGGGSSFF. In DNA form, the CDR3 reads TGTGCCAGCAGCTTAGAAGGAGGAGGAAGCTCTTTCTTT.

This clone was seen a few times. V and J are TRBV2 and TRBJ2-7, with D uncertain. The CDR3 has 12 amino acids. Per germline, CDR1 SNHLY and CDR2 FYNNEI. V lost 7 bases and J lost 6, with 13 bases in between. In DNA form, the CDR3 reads TGTGCCAGCAACAGCATGGCCGGCGAGCAGTACTTC. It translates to CASNSMAGEQYF.